This T cell receptor (beta chain) comes out of a study of blood T cell repertoires in COVID-19. Study at large: Whether acute or convalescent, the COVID-19 samples came from the United States, Italy and Spain. In each case, the material was cDNA or gDNA derived from T cells, B-cell-depleted T cells, or PBMCs.

As processed by the authors: Counts of nucleated cells, estimated from reference gene primer amplification, were obtained. Libraries were prepared by immunoSEQ multiplex PCR; TCRdb keeps only in-frame clonotypes and omits some of them. Clone size and V and J calls were adopted from that table, with D and trimming inferred from the DNA. The top ten clones hold 0.2% to 0.3% of a sample with some 670,000 clones, 70% to 90% of them seen once. CDR3 size: 15 residues. CDR1 and CDR2 (germline): LGHDT, YNNKEL (reference sequence). This clone has just a few counts. A junction boundary mismatches the germline segment, possibly from a read error.

This clonotype originated in a woman between 18 and 29 years old with acute or convalescent COVID-19. The sequenced material came from peripheral blood. The gene calls are TRBV3-1 (or the pseudogene TRBV3-2) and TRBJ2-7, with TRBD1 matching over 11 bases. CDR3 DNA: TGTGCCAGCAGCCAAGCCCCGGGACAGGGGGATGGTCCGAACTTC. Protein product: CASSQAPGQGDGPNF.